This T cell receptor (beta chain) originates from a study of blood T cells in healthy people across ages. The length of the CDR3 is 20 residues. Germline CDR1 reads SGHNT; CDR2 reads YENEEA. V lost 5 bases, J lost 4 bases, and 18 bases stayed unmatched. Together with a sample-barcoded 5' primer, a J-beta primer mix was included in a second PCR lasting about 6 to 11 cycles. With 12 random nucleotides, a template-switch adaptor tagged each individual cDNA molecule. TCRdb processed the 5' RACE reads anew with MiXCR; each CDR3 protein has one entry. Of hundreds of thousands of distinct CDR3 sequences in the sample, roughly 53% were seen once. The sample providers were healthy Caucasian people from Russia, aged roughly 6 to 100.

The chain couples TRBV11-3 to TRBJ2-1, with 12 bases aligning to TRBD1. Material: blood. The TCR originated in a man older than 75 in good health. CDR3: CASSPRGTGGSSGNYNEQFF. In DNA, the CDR3 is TGTGCCAGCAGCCCACGAGGGACAGGGGGCTCTAGCGGGAATTACAATGAGCAGTTCTTC.